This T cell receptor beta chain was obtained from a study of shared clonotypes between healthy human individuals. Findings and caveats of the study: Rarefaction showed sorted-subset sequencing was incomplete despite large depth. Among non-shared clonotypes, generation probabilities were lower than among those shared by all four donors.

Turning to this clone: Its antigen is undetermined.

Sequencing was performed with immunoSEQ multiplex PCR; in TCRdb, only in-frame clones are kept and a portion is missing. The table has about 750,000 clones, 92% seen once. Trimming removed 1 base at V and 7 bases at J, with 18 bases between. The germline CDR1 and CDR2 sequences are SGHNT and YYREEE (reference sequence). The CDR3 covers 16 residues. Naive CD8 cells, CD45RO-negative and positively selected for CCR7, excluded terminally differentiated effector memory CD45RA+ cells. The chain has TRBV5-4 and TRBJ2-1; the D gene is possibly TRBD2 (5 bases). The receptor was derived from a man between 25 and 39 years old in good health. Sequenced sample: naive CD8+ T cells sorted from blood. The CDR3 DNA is TGTGCCAGCAGCTTGTTATTAGACGAGGGTGAAAATGAGCAGTTCTTC. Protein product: CASSLLLDEGENEQFF.